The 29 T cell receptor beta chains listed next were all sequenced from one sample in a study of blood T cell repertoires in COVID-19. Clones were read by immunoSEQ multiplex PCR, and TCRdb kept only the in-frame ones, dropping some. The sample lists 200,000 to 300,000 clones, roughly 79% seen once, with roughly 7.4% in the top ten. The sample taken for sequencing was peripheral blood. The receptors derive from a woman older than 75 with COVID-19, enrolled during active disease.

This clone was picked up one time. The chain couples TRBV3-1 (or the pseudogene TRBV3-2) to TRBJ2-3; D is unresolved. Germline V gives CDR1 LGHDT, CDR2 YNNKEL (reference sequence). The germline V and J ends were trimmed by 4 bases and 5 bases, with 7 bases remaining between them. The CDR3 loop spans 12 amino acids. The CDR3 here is CASSLNRDTQYF. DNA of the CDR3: TGTGCCAGCAGCCTTAACAGAGATACGCAGTATTTT.

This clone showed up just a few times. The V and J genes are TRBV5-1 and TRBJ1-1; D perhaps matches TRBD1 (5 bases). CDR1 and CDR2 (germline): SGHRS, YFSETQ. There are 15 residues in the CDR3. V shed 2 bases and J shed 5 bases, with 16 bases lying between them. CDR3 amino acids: CASSLGSTATTEAFF. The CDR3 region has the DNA TGCGCCAGCAGCTTAGGTTCGACAGCAACAACTGAAGCTTTCTTT.

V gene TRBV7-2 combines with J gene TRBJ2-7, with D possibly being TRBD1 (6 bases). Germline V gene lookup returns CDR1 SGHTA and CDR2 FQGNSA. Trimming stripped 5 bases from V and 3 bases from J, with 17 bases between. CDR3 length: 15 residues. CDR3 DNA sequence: TGTGCCAGCAGCCCCCAGGGGATCGTAGTCTACGAGCAGTACTTC. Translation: CASSPQGIVVYEQYF.

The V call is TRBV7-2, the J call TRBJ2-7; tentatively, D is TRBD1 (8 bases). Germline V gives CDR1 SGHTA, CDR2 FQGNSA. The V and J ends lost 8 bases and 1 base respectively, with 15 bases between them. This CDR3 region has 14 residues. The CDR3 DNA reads TGTGCCAGCGCCGGACAGGGAGGGTCCTACGAGCAGTACTTC. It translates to CASAGQGGSYEQYF. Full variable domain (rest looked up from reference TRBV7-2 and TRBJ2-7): GAGVSQSPSNKVTEKGKDVELRCDPISGHTALYWYRQSLGQGLEFLIYFQGNSAPDKSGLPSDRFSAERTGGSVSTLTIQRTQQEDSAVYLCASAGQGGSYEQYFGPGTRLTVT.

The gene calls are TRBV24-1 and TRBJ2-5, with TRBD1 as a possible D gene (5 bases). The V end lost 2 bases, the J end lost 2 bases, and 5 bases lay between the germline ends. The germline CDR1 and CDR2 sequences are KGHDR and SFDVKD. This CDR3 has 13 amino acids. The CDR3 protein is CATSDSGQETQYF. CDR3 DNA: TGTGCCACCAGTGATTCAGGGCAAGAGACCCAGTACTTC.

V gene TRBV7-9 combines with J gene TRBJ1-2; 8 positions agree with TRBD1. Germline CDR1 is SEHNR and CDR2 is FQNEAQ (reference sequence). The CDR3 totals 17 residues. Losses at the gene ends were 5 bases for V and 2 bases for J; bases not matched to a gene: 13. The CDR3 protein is CASSRGGQGSSNYGYTF. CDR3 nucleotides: TGTGCCAGCAGCCGGGGCGGACAGGGTTCATCGAACTATGGCTACACCTTC. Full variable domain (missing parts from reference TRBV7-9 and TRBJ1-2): DTGVSQNPRHKITKRGQNVTFRCDPISEHNRLYWYRQTLGQGPEFLTYFQNEAQLEKSRLLSDRFSAERPKGSFSTLEIQRTEQGDSAMYLCASSRGGQGSSNYGYTFGSGTRLTVV.

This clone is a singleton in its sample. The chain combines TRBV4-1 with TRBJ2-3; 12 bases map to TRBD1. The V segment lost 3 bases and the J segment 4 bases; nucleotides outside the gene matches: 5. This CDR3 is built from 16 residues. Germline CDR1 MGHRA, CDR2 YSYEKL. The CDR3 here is CASSQGQGARADTQYF. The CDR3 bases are TGCGCCAGCAGCCAGGGACAGGGGGCAAGGGCAGATACGCAGTATTTT.

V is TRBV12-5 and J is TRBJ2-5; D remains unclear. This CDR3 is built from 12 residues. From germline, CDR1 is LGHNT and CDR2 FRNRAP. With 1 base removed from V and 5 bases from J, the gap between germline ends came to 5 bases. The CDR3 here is CASGLGVETQYF. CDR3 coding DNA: TGTGCTAGTGGTTTGGGAGTGGAGACCCAGTACTTC.

CDR3 sequence: CASSDAGTGARNSPLHF. CDR3 bases: TGTGCCAGTAGTGACGCCGGGACAGGGGCGCGAAATTCACCCCTCCACTTT. This chain uses TRBV19 with TRBJ1-6, with TRBD1 matching 10 bases. CDR1 is LNHDA and CDR2 is SQIVND in the germline V gene (reference sequence). J gave up 7 bases and V 5 bases, and 11 bases lay outside the gene matches. This CDR3 has 17 residues.

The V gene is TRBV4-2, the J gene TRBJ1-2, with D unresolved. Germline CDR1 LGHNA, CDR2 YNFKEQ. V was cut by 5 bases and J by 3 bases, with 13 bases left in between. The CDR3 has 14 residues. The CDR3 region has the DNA TGTGCCAGCAGCTGGGCTTTAGAAGACTATGGCTACACCTTC. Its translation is CASSWALEDYGYTF.

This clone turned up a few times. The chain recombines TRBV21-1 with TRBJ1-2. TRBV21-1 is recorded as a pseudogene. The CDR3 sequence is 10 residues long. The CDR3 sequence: CASSLYGYTF. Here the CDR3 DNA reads TGTGCCAGCAGTCTTTATGGCTACACCTTC.

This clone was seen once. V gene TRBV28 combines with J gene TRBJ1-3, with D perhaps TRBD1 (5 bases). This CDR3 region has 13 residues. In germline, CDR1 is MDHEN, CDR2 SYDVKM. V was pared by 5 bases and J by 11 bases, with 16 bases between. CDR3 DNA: TGTGCCAGCAGTGGGGGGGAGGTTGGCGCCATATATTTT. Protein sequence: CASSGGEVGAIYF. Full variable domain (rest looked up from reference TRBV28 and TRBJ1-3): DVKVTQSSRYLVKRTGEKVFLECVQDMDHENMFWYRQDPGLGLRLIYFSYDVKMKEKGDIPEGYSVSREKKERFSLILESASTNQTSMYLCASSGGEVGAIYFGEGSWLTVV.

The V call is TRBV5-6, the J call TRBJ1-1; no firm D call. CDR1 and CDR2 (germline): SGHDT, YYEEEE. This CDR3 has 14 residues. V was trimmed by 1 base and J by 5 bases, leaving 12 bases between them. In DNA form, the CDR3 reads TGTGCCAGCAGCTTGAACCAAAGAGCGACTGAAGCTTTCTTT. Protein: CASSLNQRATEAFF. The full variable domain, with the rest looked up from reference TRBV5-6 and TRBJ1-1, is DAGVTQSPTHLIKTRGQQVTLRCSPKSGHDTVSWYQQALGQGPQFIFQYYEEEERQRGNFPDRFSGHQFPNYSSELNVNALLLGDSALYLCASSLNQRATEAFFGQGTRLTVV.

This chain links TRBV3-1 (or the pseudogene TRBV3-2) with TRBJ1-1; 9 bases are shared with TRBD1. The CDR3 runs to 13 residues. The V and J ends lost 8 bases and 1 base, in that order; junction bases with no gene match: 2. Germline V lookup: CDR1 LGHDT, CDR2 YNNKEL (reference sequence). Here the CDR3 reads CASGDRANTEAFF. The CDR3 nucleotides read TGTGCCAGCGGGGACAGGGCGAACACTGAAGCTTTCTTT.

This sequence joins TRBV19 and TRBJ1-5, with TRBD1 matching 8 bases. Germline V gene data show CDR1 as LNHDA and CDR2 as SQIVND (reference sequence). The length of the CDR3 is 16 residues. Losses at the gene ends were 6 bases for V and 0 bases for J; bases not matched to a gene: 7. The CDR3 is CASRNGQGHSNQPQHF. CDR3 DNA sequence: TGTGCCAGTAGAAATGGACAGGGCCATAGCAATCAGCCCCAGCATTTT.

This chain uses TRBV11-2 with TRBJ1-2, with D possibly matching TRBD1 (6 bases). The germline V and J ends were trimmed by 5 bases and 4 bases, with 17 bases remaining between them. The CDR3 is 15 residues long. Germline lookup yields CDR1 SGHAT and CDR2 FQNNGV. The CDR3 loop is CASSPSGGITYGYTF. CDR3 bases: TGTGCCAGCAGCCCGAGCGGGGGCATTACCTATGGCTACACCTTC.

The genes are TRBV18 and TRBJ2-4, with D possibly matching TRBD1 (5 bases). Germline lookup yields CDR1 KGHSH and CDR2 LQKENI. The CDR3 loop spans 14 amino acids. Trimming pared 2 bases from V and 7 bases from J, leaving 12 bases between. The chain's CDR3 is CASSPRTSDNIQYF. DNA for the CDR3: TGTGCCAGCTCACCAAGGACATCGGACAACATTCAGTACTTC. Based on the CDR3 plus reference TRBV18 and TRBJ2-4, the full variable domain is NAGVMQNPRHLVRRRGQEARLRCSPMKGHSHVYWYRQLPEEGLKFMVYLQKENIIDESGMPKERFSAEFPKEGPSILRIQQVVRGDSAAYFCASSPRTSDNIQYFGAGTRLSVL.

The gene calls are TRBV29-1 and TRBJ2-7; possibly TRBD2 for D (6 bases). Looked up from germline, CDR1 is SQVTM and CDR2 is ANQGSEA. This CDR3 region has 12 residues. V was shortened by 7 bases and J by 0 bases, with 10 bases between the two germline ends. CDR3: CSGLGSSYEQYF. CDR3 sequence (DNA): TGCAGCGGACTAGGGAGCTCCTACGAGCAGTACTTC.

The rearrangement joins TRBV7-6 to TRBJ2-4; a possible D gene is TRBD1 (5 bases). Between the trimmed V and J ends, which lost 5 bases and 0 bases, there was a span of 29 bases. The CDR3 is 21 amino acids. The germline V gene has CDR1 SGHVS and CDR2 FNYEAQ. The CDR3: CASSPKGWKGRELLAKNIQYF. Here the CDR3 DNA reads TGTGCCAGCAGCCCAAAGGGGTGGAAGGGGCGCGAACTGCTAGCCAAAAACATTCAGTACTTC.

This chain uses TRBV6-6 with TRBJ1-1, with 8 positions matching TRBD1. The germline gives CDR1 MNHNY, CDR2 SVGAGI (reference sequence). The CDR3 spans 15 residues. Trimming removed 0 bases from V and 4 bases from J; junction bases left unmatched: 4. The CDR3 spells CASSYSPGQGTEAFF. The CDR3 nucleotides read TGTGCCAGCAGTTACTCACCTGGACAGGGCACTGAAGCTTTCTTT.

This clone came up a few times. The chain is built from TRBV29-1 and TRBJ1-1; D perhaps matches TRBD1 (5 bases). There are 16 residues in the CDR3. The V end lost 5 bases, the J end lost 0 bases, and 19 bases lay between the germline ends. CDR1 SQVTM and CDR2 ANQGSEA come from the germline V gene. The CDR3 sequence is CSVRGGWEAVNTEAFF. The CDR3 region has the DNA TGCAGCGTTCGGGGGGGATGGGAAGCGGTGAACACTGAAGCTTTCTTT. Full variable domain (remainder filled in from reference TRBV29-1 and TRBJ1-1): SAVISQKPSRDICQRGTSLTIQCQVDSQVTMMFWYRQQPGQSLTLIATANQGSEATYESGFVIDKFPISRPNLTFSTLTVSNMSPEDSSIYLCSVRGGWEAVNTEAFFGQGTRLTVV.

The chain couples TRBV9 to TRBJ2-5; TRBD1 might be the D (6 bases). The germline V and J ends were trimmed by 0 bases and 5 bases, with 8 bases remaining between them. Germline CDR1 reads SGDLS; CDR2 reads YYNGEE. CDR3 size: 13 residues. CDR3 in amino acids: CASSVGQGETQYF. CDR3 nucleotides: TGTGCCAGCAGCGTAGGGCAGGGGGAGACCCAGTACTTC.

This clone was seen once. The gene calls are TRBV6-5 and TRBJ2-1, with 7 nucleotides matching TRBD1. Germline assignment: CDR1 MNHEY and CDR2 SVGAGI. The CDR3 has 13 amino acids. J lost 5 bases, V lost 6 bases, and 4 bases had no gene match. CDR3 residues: CASSTDRDNEQFF. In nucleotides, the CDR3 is TGTGCCAGCAGCACAGACAGGGACAATGAGCAGTTCTTC.

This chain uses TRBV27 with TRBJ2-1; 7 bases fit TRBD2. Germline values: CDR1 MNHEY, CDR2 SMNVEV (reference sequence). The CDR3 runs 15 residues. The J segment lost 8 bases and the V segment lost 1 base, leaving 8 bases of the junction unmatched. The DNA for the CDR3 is TGTGCCAGCAGTTTATTCACTGGACTAGGCGATGAGCAGTTCTTC. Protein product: CASSLFTGLGDEQFF.

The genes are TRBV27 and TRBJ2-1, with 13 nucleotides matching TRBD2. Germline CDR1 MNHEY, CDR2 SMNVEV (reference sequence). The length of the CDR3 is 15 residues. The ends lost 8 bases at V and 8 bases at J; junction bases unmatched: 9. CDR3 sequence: CASRLGLAGVYEQFF. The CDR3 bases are TGTGCCAGCCGACTCGGACTAGCGGGGGTCTATGAGCAGTTCTTC.

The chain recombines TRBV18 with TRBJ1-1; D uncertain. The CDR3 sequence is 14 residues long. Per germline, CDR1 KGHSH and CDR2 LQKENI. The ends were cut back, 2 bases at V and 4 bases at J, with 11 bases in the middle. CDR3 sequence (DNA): TGTGCCAGCTCACCAAACGTGGGGAGCACTGAAGCTTTCTTT. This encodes CASSPNVGSTEAFF.

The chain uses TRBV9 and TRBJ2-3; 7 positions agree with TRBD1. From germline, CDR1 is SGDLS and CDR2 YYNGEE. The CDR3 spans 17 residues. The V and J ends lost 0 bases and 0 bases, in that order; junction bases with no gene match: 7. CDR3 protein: CASSVAKTGASTDTQYF. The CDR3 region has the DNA TGTGCCAGCAGCGTAGCCAAAACAGGGGCGAGCACAGATACGCAGTATTTT.

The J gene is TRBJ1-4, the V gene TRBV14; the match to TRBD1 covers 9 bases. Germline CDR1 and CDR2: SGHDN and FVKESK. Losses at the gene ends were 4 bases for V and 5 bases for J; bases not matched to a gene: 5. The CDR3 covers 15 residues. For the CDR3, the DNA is TGTGCCAGCAGCCGAACAGGGGGCGCCAATGAAAAACTGTTTTTT. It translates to CASSRTGGANEKLFF. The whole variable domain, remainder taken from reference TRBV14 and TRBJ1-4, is EAGVTQFPSHSVIEKGQTVTLRCDPISGHDNLYWYRRVMGKEIKFLLHFVKESKQDESGMPNNRFLAERTGGTYSTLKVQPAELEDSGVYFCASSRTGGANEKLFFGSGTQLSVL.

This CDR3 reads CASTIGTGGVSEAFF. DNA of the CDR3: TGTGCCAGTACTATCGGGACAGGGGGGGTATCGGAAGCTTTCTTT. This chain links TRBV19 with TRBJ1-1; 11 bases map to TRBD1. The V segment lost 7 bases and the J segment 8 bases; nucleotides outside the gene matches: 12. Germline assignment: CDR1 LNHDA and CDR2 SQIVND (reference sequence). This CDR3 has 15 residues.